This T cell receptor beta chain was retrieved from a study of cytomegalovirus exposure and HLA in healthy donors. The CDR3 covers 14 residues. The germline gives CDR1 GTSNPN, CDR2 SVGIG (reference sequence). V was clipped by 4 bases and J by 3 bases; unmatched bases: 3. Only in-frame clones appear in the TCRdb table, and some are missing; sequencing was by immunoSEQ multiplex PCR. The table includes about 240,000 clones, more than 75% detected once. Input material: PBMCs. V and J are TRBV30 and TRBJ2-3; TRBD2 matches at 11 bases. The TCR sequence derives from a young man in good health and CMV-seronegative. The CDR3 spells CAWIASGRTDTQYF. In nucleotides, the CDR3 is TGTGCCTGGATCGCTAGCGGGAGGACAGATACGCAGTATTTT.